This TCR beta chain was observed in a study of blood T cell repertoires in COVID-19. In the study overall: Donors in the United States, Italy and Spain gave samples during acute or convalescent COVID-19.

TCRdb's table, derived via immunoSEQ multiplex PCR, lists solely in-frame clones and lacks some. This table has some 240,000 clones, 84% appearing once. From germline, CDR1 is MGHRA and CDR2 YSYEKL. The CDR3 contains 15 residues. V lost 4 bases and J lost 6; bases outside the gene matches: 9. The sample taken for sequencing was peripheral blood. The origin of this receptor is a woman aged 40 to 50 who had recovered from COVID-19. The V call is TRBV4-1, the J call TRBJ2-1; 7 bases agree with TRBD1. CDR3 nucleotides: TGCGCCAGCAGCCTCTTTGGACAGGAACGCAATGAGCAGTTCTTC. Translated, it gives CASSLFGQERNEQFF.